This TCR beta chain comes out of a study of blood T cell repertoires in COVID-19. The CDR3 sequence is 15 residues long. Germline V gene data show CDR1 as SGHRS and CDR2 as YFSETQ. V lost 0 bases and J lost 2, with 11 bases in between. Generated by immunoSEQ multiplex PCR, the TCRdb table keeps only in-frame clones and is missing some. Found here are around 90,000 clones, around 81% of them singletons; the top ten hold 12%. The sequenced material came from peripheral blood. The chain couples TRBV5-1 to TRBJ1-2; D may be TRBD1 (6 bases). The sequence derives from a woman in her seventies with active or convalescent COVID-19. CDR3 nucleotide sequence: TGCGCCAGCAGCTTGGGGGACACCTCCAACTATGGCTACACCTTC. Translating it yields CASSLGDTSNYGYTF. Using reference TRBV5-1 and TRBJ1-2 for the parts outside the CDR3, the full variable domain is KAGVTQTPRYLIKTRGQQVTLSCSPISGHRSVSWYQQTPGQGLQFLFEYFSETQRNKGNFPGRFSGRQFSNSRSEMNVSTLELGDSALYLCASSLGDTSNYGYTFGSGTRLTVV.